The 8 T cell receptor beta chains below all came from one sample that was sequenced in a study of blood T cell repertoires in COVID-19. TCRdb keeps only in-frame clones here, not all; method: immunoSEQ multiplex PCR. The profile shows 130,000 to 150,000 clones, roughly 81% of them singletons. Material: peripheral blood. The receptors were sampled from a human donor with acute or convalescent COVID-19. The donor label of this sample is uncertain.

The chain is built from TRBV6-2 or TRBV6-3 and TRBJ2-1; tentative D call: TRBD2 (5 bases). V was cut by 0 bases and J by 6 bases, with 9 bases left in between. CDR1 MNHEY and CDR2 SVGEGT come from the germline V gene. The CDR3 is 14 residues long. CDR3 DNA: TGTGCCAGCAGTTACTCGTCGACTATCAATGAGCAGTTCTTC. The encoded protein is CASSYSSTINEQFF.

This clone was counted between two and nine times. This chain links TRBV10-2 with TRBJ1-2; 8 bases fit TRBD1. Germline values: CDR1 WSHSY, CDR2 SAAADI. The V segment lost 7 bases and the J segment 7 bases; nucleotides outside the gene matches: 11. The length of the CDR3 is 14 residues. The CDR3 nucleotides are TGCGCCAGCACCCAACAGGGGGAGATAGGTGGCTACACCTTC. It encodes CASTQQGEIGGYTF.

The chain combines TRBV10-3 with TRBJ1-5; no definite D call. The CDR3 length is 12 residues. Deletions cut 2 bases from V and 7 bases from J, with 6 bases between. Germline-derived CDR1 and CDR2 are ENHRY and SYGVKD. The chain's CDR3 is CAISEEGQPQHF. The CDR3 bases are TGTGCCATCAGTGAGGAGGGACAGCCCCAGCATTTT.

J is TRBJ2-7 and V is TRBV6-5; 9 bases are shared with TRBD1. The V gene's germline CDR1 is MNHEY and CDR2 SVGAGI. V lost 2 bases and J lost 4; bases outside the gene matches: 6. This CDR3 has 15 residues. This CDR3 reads CASSYPTGTGYEQYF. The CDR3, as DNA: TGTGCCAGCAGTTACCCGACCGGGACAGGGTACGAGCAGTACTTC.

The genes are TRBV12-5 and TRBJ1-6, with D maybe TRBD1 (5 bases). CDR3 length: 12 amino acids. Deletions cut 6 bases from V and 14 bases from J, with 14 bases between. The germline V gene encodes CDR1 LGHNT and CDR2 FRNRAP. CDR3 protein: CASGHQGRALHF. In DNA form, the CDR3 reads TGTGCTAGTGGCCACCAGGGTAGGGCCCTCCACTTT.

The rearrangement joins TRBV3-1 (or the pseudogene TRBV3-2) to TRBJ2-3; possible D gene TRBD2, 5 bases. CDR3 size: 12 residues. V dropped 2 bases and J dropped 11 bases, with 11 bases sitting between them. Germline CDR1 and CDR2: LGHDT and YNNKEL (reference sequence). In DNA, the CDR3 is TGTGCCAGCAGCCAAATGGAGCGGAAGCAGTATTTT. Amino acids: CASSQMERKQYF.

CDR3 in DNA: TGTGCCAGTAGTATAGTGCGCAGGGGAGTGTATGGCGGGGAGCTGTTTTTT. It codes for CASSIVRRGVYGGELFF. V usage is TRBV19 and J usage is TRBJ2-2; D perhaps matches TRBD1 (6 bases). The ends were cut back, 1 base at V and 7 bases at J, with 19 bases in the middle. The CDR3 loop spans 17 amino acids. Germline V gives CDR1 LNHDA, CDR2 SQIVND (reference sequence).

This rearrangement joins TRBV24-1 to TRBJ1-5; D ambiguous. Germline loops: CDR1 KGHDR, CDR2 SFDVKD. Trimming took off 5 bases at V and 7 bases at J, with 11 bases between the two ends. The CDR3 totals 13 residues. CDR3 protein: CATSGGPGQPQHF. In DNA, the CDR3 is TGTGCCACCAGTGGAGGGCCCGGGCAGCCCCAGCATTTT.